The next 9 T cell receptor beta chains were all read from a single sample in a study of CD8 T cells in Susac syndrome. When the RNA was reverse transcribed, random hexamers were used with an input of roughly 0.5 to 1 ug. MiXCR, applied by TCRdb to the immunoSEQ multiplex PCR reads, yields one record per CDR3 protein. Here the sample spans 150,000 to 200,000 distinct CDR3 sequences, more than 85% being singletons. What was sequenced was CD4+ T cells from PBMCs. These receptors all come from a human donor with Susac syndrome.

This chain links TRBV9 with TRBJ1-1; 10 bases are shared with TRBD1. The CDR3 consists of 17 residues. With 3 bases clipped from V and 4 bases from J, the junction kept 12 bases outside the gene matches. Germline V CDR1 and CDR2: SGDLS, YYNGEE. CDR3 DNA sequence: TGTGCCAGCAGCGCCGATTGGGGGACAGGGGAGCTCACTGAAGCTTTCTTT. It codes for CASSADWGTGELTEAFF.

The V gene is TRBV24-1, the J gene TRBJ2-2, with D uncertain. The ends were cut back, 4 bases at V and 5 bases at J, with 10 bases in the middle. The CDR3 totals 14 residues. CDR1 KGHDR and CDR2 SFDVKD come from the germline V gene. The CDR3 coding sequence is TGTGCCACCAGTGACCCGGAAGGGACCGGGGAGCTGTTTTTT. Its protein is CATSDPEGTGELFF.

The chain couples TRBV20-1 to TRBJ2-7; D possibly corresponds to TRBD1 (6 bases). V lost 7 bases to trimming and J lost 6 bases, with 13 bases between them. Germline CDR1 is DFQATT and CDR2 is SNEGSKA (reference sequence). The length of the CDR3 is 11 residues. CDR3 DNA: TGCAGTGTGGCAGGGGTGGGCGAGCAGTACTTC. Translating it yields CSVAGVGEQYF.

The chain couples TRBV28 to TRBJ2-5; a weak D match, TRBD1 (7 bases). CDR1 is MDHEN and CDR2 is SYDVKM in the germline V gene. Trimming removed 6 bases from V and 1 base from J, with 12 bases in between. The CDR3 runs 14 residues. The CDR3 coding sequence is TGTGCCAGCAGCGGAGGGACAGTCCAAGAGACCCAGTACTTC. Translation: CASSGGTVQETQYF. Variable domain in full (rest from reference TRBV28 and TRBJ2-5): DVKVTQSSRYLVKRTGEKVFLECVQDMDHENMFWYRQDPGLGLRLIYFSYDVKMKEKGDIPEGYSVSREKKERFSLILESASTNQTSMYLCASSGGTVQETQYFGPGTRLLVL.

The CDR3 DNA follows: TGTGCCAGCAGCCGCCGGACAGGGGTAATCGCCGGGGAGCTGTTTTTT. Translation: CASSRRTGVIAGELFF. The chain joins TRBV7-3 to TRBJ2-2; 9 bases line up with TRBD1. Germline loops: CDR1 SGHTA, CDR2 FQGTGA. J lost 6 bases, V lost 5 bases, and 10 bases had no gene match. This CDR3 has 16 amino acids.

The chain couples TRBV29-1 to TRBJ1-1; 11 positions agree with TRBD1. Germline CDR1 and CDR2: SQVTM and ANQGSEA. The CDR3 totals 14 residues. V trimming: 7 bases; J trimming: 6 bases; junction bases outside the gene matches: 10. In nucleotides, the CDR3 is TGCAGCGCCCGTTTGGGACAGGGGGTTGCTGAAGCTTTCTTT. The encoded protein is CSARLGQGVAEAFF.

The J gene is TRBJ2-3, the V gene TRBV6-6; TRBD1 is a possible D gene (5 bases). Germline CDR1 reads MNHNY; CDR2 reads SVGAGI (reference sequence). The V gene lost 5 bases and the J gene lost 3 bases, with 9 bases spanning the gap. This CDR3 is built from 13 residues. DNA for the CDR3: TGTGCCAGCAGTAAGCCAGGGACAGATACGCAGTATTTT. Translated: CASSKPGTDTQYF.

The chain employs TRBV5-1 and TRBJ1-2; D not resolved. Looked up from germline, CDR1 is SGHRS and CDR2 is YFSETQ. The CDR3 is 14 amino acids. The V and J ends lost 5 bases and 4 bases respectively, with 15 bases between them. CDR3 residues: CASSQEAGGYGYTF. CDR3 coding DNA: TGCGCCAGCAGTCAGGAGGCAGGCGGCTATGGCTACACCTTC. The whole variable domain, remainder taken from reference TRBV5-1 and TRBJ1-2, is KAGVTQTPRYLIKTRGQQVTLSCSPISGHRSVSWYQQTPGQGLQFLFEYFSETQRNKGNFPGRFSGRQFSNSRSEMNVSTLELGDSALYLCASSQEAGGYGYTFGSGTRLTVV.

This CDR3 is CASSADNNQPQHF. In nucleotides, the CDR3 is TGTGCCAGCTCAGCGGACAATAATCAGCCCCAGCATTTT. This rearrangement joins TRBV2 to TRBJ1-5; possibly TRBD1 for D (5 bases). V dropped 8 bases and J dropped 4 bases, with 12 bases sitting between them. The CDR3 runs to 13 residues. Germline CDR1 and CDR2: SNHLY and FYNNEI.